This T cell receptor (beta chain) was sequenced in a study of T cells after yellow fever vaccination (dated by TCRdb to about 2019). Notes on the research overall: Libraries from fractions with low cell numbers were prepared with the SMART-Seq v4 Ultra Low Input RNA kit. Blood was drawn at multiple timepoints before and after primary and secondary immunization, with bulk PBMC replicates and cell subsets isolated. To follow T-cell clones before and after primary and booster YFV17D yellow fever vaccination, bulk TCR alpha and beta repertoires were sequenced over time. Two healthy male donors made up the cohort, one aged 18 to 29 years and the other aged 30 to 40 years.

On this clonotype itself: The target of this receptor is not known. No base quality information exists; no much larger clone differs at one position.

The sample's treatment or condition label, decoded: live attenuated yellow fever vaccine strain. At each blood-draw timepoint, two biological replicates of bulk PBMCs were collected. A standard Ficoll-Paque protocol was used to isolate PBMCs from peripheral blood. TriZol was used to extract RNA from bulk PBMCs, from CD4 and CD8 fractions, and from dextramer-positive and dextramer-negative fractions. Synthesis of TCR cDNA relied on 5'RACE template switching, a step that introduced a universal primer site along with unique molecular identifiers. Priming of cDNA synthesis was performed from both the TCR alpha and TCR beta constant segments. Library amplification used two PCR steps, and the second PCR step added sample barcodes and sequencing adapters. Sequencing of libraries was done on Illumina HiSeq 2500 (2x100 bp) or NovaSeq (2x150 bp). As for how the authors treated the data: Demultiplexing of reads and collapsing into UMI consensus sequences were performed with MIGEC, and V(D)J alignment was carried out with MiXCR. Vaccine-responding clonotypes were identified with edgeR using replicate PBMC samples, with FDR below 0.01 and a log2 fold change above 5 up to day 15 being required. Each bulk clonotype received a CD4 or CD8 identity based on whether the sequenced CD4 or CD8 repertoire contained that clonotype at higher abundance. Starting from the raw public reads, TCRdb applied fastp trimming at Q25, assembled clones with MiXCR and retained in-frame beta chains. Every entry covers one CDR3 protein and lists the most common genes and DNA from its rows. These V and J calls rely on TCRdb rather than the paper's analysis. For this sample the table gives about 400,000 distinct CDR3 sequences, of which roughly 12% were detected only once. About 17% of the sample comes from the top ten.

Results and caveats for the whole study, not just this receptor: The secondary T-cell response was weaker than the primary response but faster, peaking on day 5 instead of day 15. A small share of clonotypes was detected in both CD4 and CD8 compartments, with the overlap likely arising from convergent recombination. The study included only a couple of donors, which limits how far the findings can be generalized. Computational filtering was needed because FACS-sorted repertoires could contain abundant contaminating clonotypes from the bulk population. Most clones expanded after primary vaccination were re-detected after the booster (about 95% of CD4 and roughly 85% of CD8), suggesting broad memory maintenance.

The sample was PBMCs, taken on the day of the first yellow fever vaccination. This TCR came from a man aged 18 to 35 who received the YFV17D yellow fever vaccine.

In nucleotides, the sequence is TGTGCCAGCCTGACTGACAGCTCTGCCACCCTCCACTTT. Its protein reads: CASLTDSSATLHF. The chain is assembled from TRBV12-3 or TRBV12-4 and TRBJ1-6; possibly the D gene is TRBD1, per 5 matching bases. Between the V and J ends, shortened by 8 bases and 14 bases respectively, the junction contains 19 bases. The CDR3 spans 13 residues, from the cysteine through the phenylalanine. Only CDR3 DNA is held: 39 bases, read in frame from base 1.